This T cell receptor beta chain was obtained from a study of blood T cell repertoires in COVID-19 (dated by TCRdb to between 2020 and 2021). For the wider study: The collaborator samples originated in the United States, Italy and Spain and spanned the acute and convalescent phases of COVID-19. The dataset comprised deeply sampled blood TCRbeta repertoires from subjects exposed to, actively infected with, or recovered from COVID-19. The material from the prospective study consisted of cDNA or gDNA derived from T cells, B-cell-depleted T cells, or PBMCs. HLA class I and class II types, where available, came from metadata supplied by the sample provider rather than from assay-based typing. The samples were drawn from two sources: the first 160 participants of the ongoing ImmuneRACE study, and over 1,000 subjects contributed by 6 global collaborators. Sample metadata almost always included a de-identified subject ID, COVID-19 status, age in years and sex. A freely available public database, intended as a resource for researchers studying the immune response to SARS-CoV-2, is where the repertoires were released. General findings and caveats noted by the study authors: The amount of clinical and demographic metadata varied by source and participant and was provided uncurated.

The CDR3 runs 12 amino acids, cysteine and phenylalanine included. Here the CDR3 DNA is all that survives: 36 bases in frame from base 1. Sequences SGHAT (CDR1) and FQNNGV (CDR2) are obtained from the germline V gene. The junction carries 8 bases between V and J, which are trimmed by 5 bases and 4 bases respectively. In regard to this clone: It has no known antigen specificity. Base qualities are not recorded, but no much larger clone differs from it by a single base.

Enrolling through a virtual design, the prospective study's participants ranged in age from roughly 18 to 95 years and lived across roughly 23 United States geographic areas. To assign participants to cohorts, the prospective study relied on clinical history that participants themselves reported in a screening survey and a study questionnaire. In the prospective study, mobile phlebotomists collected whole blood, serum and a nasopharyngeal or oropharyngeal swab from each participant. Participants in the prospective study had the option to provide additional blood draws and questionnaires over a roughly 2-month period. Blood samples from the prospective study were shipped frozen or at room temperature prior to DNA extraction. TCRbeta CDR3 regions were amplified from genomic DNA using the immunoSEQ Assay, a bias-controlled multiplex PCR. The paper's data handling went like this. The number of nucleated cells in each sample was estimated by amplification of reference gene primers within the assay. To quantify the absolute abundance of each unique TCRbeta CDR3 rearrangement, sequence reads were collapsed and filtered. For each sample, productive Simpson clonality was calculated as the square root of Simpson's diversity index over productive rearrangements. TCRdb carries this immuneACCESS record with in-frame sequences only. Its versions omit some clonotypes, under half of them owing to an unresolved V gene in the studies checked, with the rest unexplained. Clone size and V and J calls were adopted from that table, with D and trimming inferred from the DNA. This sample has 200,000 to 300,000 clones in its table, and 65% to 90% of those were observed once. 9.1% of the sample is held by the ten biggest clonotypes.

The sequenced sample was PBMCs or T cells enriched from blood (not recorded which). The sequence is built from TRBV11-2 and TRBJ1-2; D gene: possibly TRBD1, on 5 matching bases. The sequence came from a woman between 45 and 65 years old with acute COVID-19. The CDR3 reads CASSPQGYGYTF. The sequenced DNA is TGTGCCAGCAGCCCCCAGGGCTATGGCTACACCTTC.